Sequencing of this TCR beta chain was carried out in a study of OX40 agonist ivuxolimab in advanced cancers. The wider study: Prior anti-PD-1, anti-PD-L1 or anti-CTLA-4 therapy was allowed; over 30% had some. Study-wide points: More expanded clones were seen, on average, in CD8+ T cells than in CD4+.

This CDR3 spans 17 amino acids. The V and J ends lost 1 base and 0 bases respectively, with 16 bases between them. Germline-derived CDR1 and CDR2 are SGHTA and FQGNSA. As regards this clone: Antigen unknown.

Generated by immunoSEQ multiplex PCR, the TCRdb table keeps only in-frame clones and is missing some. The repertoire holds roughly 74,000 clones, with around 93% as singletons. The rearrangement uses TRBV7-2 and TRBJ2-7, with D perhaps matching TRBD1 (6 bases). The clonotype was recovered from an adult with an advanced solid tumor such as melanoma, head and neck, liver or kidney cancer. Sequenced material: CD4+ or CD8+ T cells sorted from blood, taken in a trial of the OX40 agonist ivuxolimab. CDR3 residues: CASSLDLNRVTSYEQYF. The CDR3 DNA follows: TGTGCCAGCAGCTTAGACCTCAACAGGGTGACCTCCTACGAGCAGTACTTC.